Each of the 14 T cell receptor beta chains below was sequenced from the same sample in a study of blood T cell repertoires in COVID-19. Data came from immunoSEQ multiplex PCR; TCRdb stores just in-frame clones and leaves some out. The table lists fewer than 90,000 clones, more than 70% of them singletons. Sequences were obtained from peripheral blood. The receptors originated from a woman aged 80 or over with acute or convalescent COVID-19.

The chain uses TRBV5-1 and TRBJ2-5; perhaps TRBD1 as D (6 bases). V lost 1 base, J lost 5 bases, and 12 bases lay in between. This CDR3 spans 14 amino acids. Germline values: CDR1 SGHRS, CDR2 YFSETQ. The CDR3 loop reads CASSLSTGEETQYF. DNA of the CDR3: TGCGCCAGCAGCTTGTCGACAGGTGAGGAGACCCAGTACTTC.

This chain joins TRBV6-5 and TRBJ1-5; 7 nucleotides match TRBD1. This CDR3 spans 13 amino acids. Germline V gene lookup returns CDR1 MNHEY and CDR2 SVGAGI. With V trimmed by 6 bases and J by 4 bases, 3 bases remained unmatched. The CDR3 sequence: CASSRDRNQPQHF. The CDR3 region has the DNA TGTGCCAGCAGCCGGGACAGAAATCAGCCCCAGCATTTT.

This chain joins TRBV7-2 and TRBJ2-3, with TRBD1 identical over 10 bases. This CDR3 has 13 residues. From germline, CDR1 is SGHTA and CDR2 FQGNSA. V was clipped by 5 bases and J by 4 bases; unmatched bases: 0. CDR3 in DNA: TGTGCCAGCAGCGGACAGGGGGCAGATACGCAGTATTTT. It codes for CASSGQGADTQYF.

The chain joins TRBV9 to TRBJ1-1; 8 bases match TRBD1. CDR3 length equals 13 residues. Germline V gene lookup returns CDR1 SGDLS and CDR2 YYNGEE. The trim removed 4 bases at V and 5 bases at J, leaving 4 bases unmatched. This CDR3 is CASSITGGTEAFF. CDR3 nucleotide sequence: TGTGCCAGCAGCATCACAGGGGGTACTGAAGCTTTCTTT.

The CDR3 here is CASGSGVLLTDTQYF. CDR3 sequence (DNA): TGTGCTAGTGGATCGGGGGTGCTACTAACAGATACGCAGTATTTT. The chain recombines TRBV12-5 with TRBJ2-3, with a tentative D call TRBD2 (6 bases). With 6 bases removed from V and 3 bases from J, the gap between germline ends came to 16 bases. Per the germline V gene, CDR1 is LGHNT and CDR2 is FRNRAP. The CDR3 totals 15 residues.

The chain has TRBV18 and TRBJ2-7; 10 bases map to TRBD1. The germline V gene has CDR1 KGHSH and CDR2 LQKENI. V dropped 4 bases and J dropped 1; count of bases not matched to a gene: 7. The CDR3 is 16 residues long. CDR3 sequence: CASSLLGTGASYEQYF. CDR3 DNA sequence: TGTGCCAGCTCACTCCTTGGGACAGGGGCATCCTACGAGCAGTACTTC.

The V and J genes are TRBV6-2 or TRBV6-3 and TRBJ2-2, with TRBD2 matching over 11 bases. The V and J ends lost 0 bases and 9 bases, in that order; junction bases with no gene match: 6. The CDR3 length is 16 residues. Germline V gene sequence: CDR1 MNHEY, CDR2 SVGEGT. This CDR3 reads CASSYSTSGDHRELFF. The CDR3 DNA follows: TGTGCCAGCAGTTACTCGACTAGCGGGGATCACCGGGAGCTGTTTTTT.

The sample holds one count of this clone. The chain has TRBV6-2 or TRBV6-3 and TRBJ1-2, with D uncertain. Germline lookup yields CDR1 MNHEY and CDR2 SVGEGT. Trimming took 4 bases from V and 7 from J, leaving 19 bases between them. CDR3 size: 15 residues. The CDR3 bases are TGTGCCAGCAGTTCTCCCCTACGTCGTTCTGGTGGCTACACCTTC. Translating gives CASSSPLRRSGGYTF.

V gene TRBV7-9 combines with J gene TRBJ2-1, with 12 bases matching TRBD2. The CDR3 runs to 17 residues. The V gene's germline CDR1 is SEHNR and CDR2 FQNEAQ (reference sequence). After removal of 0 bases from V and 10 bases from J, the junction contained 10 bases not matched to a gene. Here the CDR3 DNA reads TGTGCCAGCAGCTTAGCCCCGAGACTAGCGGGGGCCCGAGAGCAGTTCTTC. This codes for CASSLAPRLAGAREQFF.

This clone was found many times. The V call is TRBV6-5, the J call TRBJ1-6; D gene unclear. The V end was cut by 6 bases, the J end by 7 bases, with 10 bases between. Germline V gene data show CDR1 as MNHEY and CDR2 as SVGAGI. The CDR3 spans 13 residues. CDR3 DNA: TGTGCCAGCAGGCTGGGAGGGAATTCACCCCTCCACTTT. Its translation: CASRLGGNSPLHF.

CDR3 in DNA: TGTGCCAGCAGCGTAGCGGGGGGGCGAGTCGCCGGGGAGCTGTTTTTT. Translation gives CASSVAGGRVAGELFF. The chain couples TRBV9 to TRBJ2-2; 8 positions agree with TRBD2. The CDR3 loop spans 16 amino acids. The junction had 7 bases not matched to a gene; V was cut back by 0 bases and J by 6 bases. Germline V gives CDR1 SGDLS, CDR2 YYNGEE.

The chain uses TRBV6-5 and TRBJ2-7; tentatively, D is TRBD1 (5 bases). Germline CDR1 and CDR2: MNHEY and SVGAGI. The CDR3 has 14 residues. V gave up 6 bases and J gave up 3 bases, with 15 bases separating them. The CDR3 DNA sequence: TGTGCCAGCAGGACCGATATGCAGGGCTACGAGCAGTACTTC. Protein sequence: CASRTDMQGYEQYF.

The chain uses TRBV7-6 and TRBJ2-2; TRBD1 aligns across 7 bases. The CDR3 sequence is 16 residues long. V gave up 1 base and J gave up 6 bases; unmatched junction bases: 8. CDR1 and CDR2 (germline): SGHVS, FNYEAQ. The CDR3 DNA sequence: TGTGCCAGCAGCTTAGGACCTACGACAGGGCCCGGGGAGCTGTTTTTT. Its translation is CASSLGPTTGPGELFF.

This clone was detected only once. The rearrangement uses TRBV7-2 and TRBJ2-5; 10 nucleotides line up with TRBD2. V lost 8 bases, J lost 5 bases, and 11 bases stayed unmatched. CDR3 length: 15 amino acids. Germline V gene data show CDR1 as SGHTA and CDR2 as FQGNSA. The CDR3 sequence: CASCPSGGPSETQYF. For the CDR3, the DNA is TGTGCCAGCTGCCCTAGCGGGGGACCATCCGAGACCCAGTACTTC.